Shown below are 24 T cell receptor beta chains from a single sample sequenced in a study of graft-versus-host responses after intestinal transplantation. Their specific antigens are unknown. Libraries were prepared by immunoSEQ multiplex PCR; TCRdb keeps only in-frame clonotypes and omits some of them. Here the sample spans around 87,000 clones, 80% to 95% being singletons. Sequenced here: unstimulated CD8+ T cells sorted from spleen or lymph node cells, sampled before transplant. These receptors were obtained from a human donor who was the organ donor for an intestinal transplant.

CDR3 protein: CASSSWGGLDTQYF. The CDR3 DNA sequence: TGCGCCAGCAGCTCCTGGGGGGGTTTGGATACGCAGTATTTT. The chain employs TRBV5-1 and TRBJ2-3; 7 positions agree with TRBD2. V dropped 3 bases and J dropped 6; count of bases not matched to a gene: 7. The CDR3 runs 14 residues. The germline V gene encodes CDR1 SGHRS and CDR2 YFSETQ.

The V and J genes are TRBV5-6 and TRBJ1-2; D might be TRBD1 (6 bases). V was cut by 0 bases and J by 6 bases, with 9 bases left in between. Germline V gene lookup returns CDR1 SGHDT and CDR2 YYEEEE. CDR3 length equals 13 residues. CDR3 DNA: TGTGCCAGCAGCTTGGCCCAGGGGCATGGCTACACCTTC. Its translation is CASSLAQGHGYTF.

The V call is TRBV27, the J call TRBJ1-1; D not resolved. V gave up 10 bases and J gave up 2 bases, with 11 bases separating them. The CDR3 totals 12 residues. Per germline, CDR1 MNHEY and CDR2 SMNVEV (reference sequence). DNA for the CDR3: TGTGCCACCAAACGGGGTAACACTGAAGCTTTCTTT. This gives the protein CATKRGNTEAFF.

This clone was picked up one time. The V and J genes are TRBV7-9 and TRBJ2-1; a possible D gene is TRBD2 (6 bases). V was pared by 1 base and J by 5 bases, with 15 bases between. CDR3 length equals 16 residues. From germline, CDR1 is SEHNR and CDR2 FQNEAQ (reference sequence). CDR3 in amino acids: CASSLGAGTVDNEQFF. CDR3 in DNA: TGTGCCAGCAGCTTAGGCGCGGGGACGGTCGACAATGAGCAGTTCTTC.

The chain is built from TRBV4-1 and TRBJ1-5; tentatively, D is TRBD1 (5 bases). Trimming removed 4 bases from V and 5 bases from J, with 9 bases in between. The CDR3 has 13 amino acids. Germline V gives CDR1 MGHRA, CDR2 YSYEKL. Written as DNA, the CDR3 is TGCGCCAGCAGCCCCCGGGGGGATCAGCCCCAGCATTTT. Translated: CASSPRGDQPQHF.

The chain has TRBV28 and TRBJ1-2; TRBD1 matches 8 bases. CDR3 length: 14 amino acids. The V segment lost 5 bases and the J segment 6 bases; nucleotides outside the gene matches: 8. Germline assignment: CDR1 MDHEN and CDR2 SYDVKM. The CDR3 region has the DNA TGTGCCAGCAGTGGGGAGGACAGGGTGGATGGCTACACCTTC. It yields the protein CASSGEDRVDGYTF.

The genes are TRBV19 and TRBJ1-5; a possible D gene is TRBD1 (5 bases). The CDR3 extends over 15 amino acids. The germline gives CDR1 LNHDA, CDR2 SQIVND (reference sequence). Trimming shortened V by 10 bases and J by 2 bases, and 18 bases separated the two germline ends. Here the CDR3 DNA reads TGTGCCACCATATCCAGGGCCGAAGGCAATCAGCCCCAGCATTTT. Protein sequence: CATISRAEGNQPQHF.

The CDR3 reads CASSRDTSTGELFF. CDR3 DNA: TGCGCCAGCAGCCGAGATACAAGCACCGGGGAGCTGTTTTTT. This chain links TRBV4-3 with TRBJ2-2; D not certain. Trimming pared 4 bases from V and 4 bases from J, leaving 10 bases between. The CDR3 length is 14 residues. Germline V lookup: CDR1 LGHNA, CDR2 YSLEER.

The V and J genes are TRBV6-1 and TRBJ2-7; 9 bases are shared with TRBD1. This CDR3 has 11 amino acids. Trimming removed 9 bases from V and 6 bases from J; junction bases left unmatched: 3. CDR1 and CDR2 from the germline V gene are MNHNS and SASEGT. The CDR3 bases are TGTGCCAGTACGACAGGGGGCGAGCAGTACTTC. It translates to CASTTGGEQYF.

This clone has just one count. The V call is TRBV10-3, the J call TRBJ2-5; no clear D. The J call may be faulty, since TRBJ2-7 better matches the DNA end. Germline CDR1 ENHRY, CDR2 SYGVKD. The CDR3 runs to 12 residues. The CDR3 spells CATAAVFYEQYF. In nucleotides, the CDR3 is TGTGCCACCGCGGCGGTCTTCTACGAGCAGTACTTC.

The gene calls are TRBV7-6 and TRBJ1-1; 8 nucleotides match TRBD1. Germline lookup yields CDR1 SGHVS and CDR2 FNYEAQ. The CDR3 is 14 amino acids. The junction had 5 bases not matched to a gene; V was cut back by 4 bases and J by 4 bases. Here the CDR3 reads CASSSGTGGTEAFF. CDR3 DNA: TGTGCCAGCAGCTCGGGTACAGGGGGCACTGAAGCTTTCTTT.

The V gene is TRBV27, the J gene TRBJ1-1; D remains unclear. Trimming cost V 5 bases and J 8 bases, with 9 bases left between them. This CDR3 comprises 11 residues. Per the germline V gene, CDR1 is MNHEY and CDR2 is SMNVEV (reference sequence). The CDR3 DNA reads as TGTGCCAGCAGTCAAGGCGGGGAAGCTTTCTTT. It translates to CASSQGGEAFF.

CDR3 region: CASSLGGPNTEAFF. CDR3 DNA sequence: TGTGCCAGCAGCTTAGGGGGGCCGAACACTGAAGCTTTCTTT. This chain links TRBV7-2 with TRBJ1-1; D is possibly TRBD1 (6 bases). Germline values: CDR1 SGHTA, CDR2 FQGNSA. CDR3 length equals 14 residues. V was pared by 1 base and J by 1 base, with 7 bases between.

The rearrangement links TRBV7-2 to TRBJ1-5; 9 positions agree with TRBD1. Looked up from germline, CDR1 is SGHTA and CDR2 is FQGNSA. J was trimmed by 1 base and V by 4 bases; bases with no gene match: 8. The CDR3 totals 17 residues. The CDR3 loop reads CASSWDREGTSNQPQHF. DNA for the CDR3: TGTGCCAGCAGCTGGGACAGGGAAGGGACAAGCAATCAGCCCCAGCATTTT.

The chain recombines TRBV28 with TRBJ2-1, with unresolved D. V lost 4 bases to trimming and J lost 8 bases, with 12 bases between them. This CDR3 spans 13 amino acids. Germline V gene lookup returns CDR1 MDHEN and CDR2 SYDVKM. The DNA of the CDR3 is TGTGCCAGCAGTTCCGTCGAGGTCGATGAGCAGTTCTTC. Residues: CASSSVEVDEQFF.

The chain employs TRBV27 and TRBJ1-5; no firm D call. The CDR3 extends over 13 amino acids. Trimming left V 0 bases short and J 5 bases short, with 5 bases between. The germline V gene encodes CDR1 MNHEY and CDR2 SMNVEV (reference sequence). In nucleotides, the CDR3 is TGTGCCAGCAGTTTATCCGTAGATCAGCCCCAGCATTTT. Its protein is CASSLSVDQPQHF.

This rearrangement joins TRBV9 to TRBJ2-5; 10 bases line up with TRBD2. J gave up 5 bases and V 0 bases, and 4 bases lay outside the gene matches. The CDR3 has 15 amino acids. Germline-derived CDR1 and CDR2 are SGDLS and YYNGEE. This CDR3 is CASSVGTSGVETQYF. CDR3 coding DNA: TGTGCCAGCAGCGTAGGCACTAGCGGGGTGGAGACCCAGTACTTC.

The chain joins TRBV11-2 to TRBJ2-5, with 11 bases matching TRBD2. CDR1 is SGHAT, CDR2 FQNNGV, per germline. The V and J ends lost 5 bases and 3 bases, in that order; junction bases with no gene match: 2. The CDR3 loop spans 14 amino acids. This CDR3 is CASSKTSGEETQYF. In nucleotides, the CDR3 is TGTGCCAGCAGCAAGACTAGCGGGGAAGAGACCCAGTACTTC. The complete variable domain, with remaining parts taken from reference TRBV11-2 and TRBJ2-5, reads EAGVAQSPRYKIIEKRQSVAFWCNPISGHATLYWYQQILGQGPKLLIQFQNNGVVDDSQLPKDRFSAERLKGVDSTLKIQPAKLEDSAVYLCASSKTSGEETQYFGPGTRLLVL.

This sequence joins TRBV19 and TRBJ1-1; 8 bases are a match to TRBD1. The CDR3 has 15 residues. Germline V gene sequence: CDR1 LNHDA, CDR2 SQIVND (reference sequence). J gave up 1 base and V 3 bases, and 4 bases lay outside the gene matches. The CDR3 sequence: CASSILQGGNTEAFF. DNA for the CDR3: TGTGCCAGTAGTATCCTACAGGGGGGGAACACTGAAGCTTTCTTT.

This chain links TRBV29-1 with TRBJ1-1, with a tentative D call TRBD1 (5 bases). Germline assignment: CDR1 SQVTM and CDR2 ANQGSEA. The CDR3 runs 12 residues. V was pared by 6 bases and J by 1 base, with 9 bases between. CDR3 residues: CSVLGQNTEAFF. The CDR3 region has the DNA TGCAGCGTGCTCGGACAGAACACTGAAGCTTTCTTT.

The rearrangement uses TRBV15 and TRBJ1-1, with TRBD1 as a possible D gene (6 bases). CDR1 LNHNV and CDR2 YYDKDF come from the germline V gene (reference sequence). There are 15 residues in the CDR3. V dropped 0 bases and J dropped 1 base, with 9 bases sitting between them. Written as DNA, the CDR3 is TGTGCCACCAGCAGAGAACCGGGACAGAACACTGAAGCTTTCTTT. As protein: CATSREPGQNTEAFF. Variable domain in full (rest from reference TRBV15 and TRBJ1-1): DAMVIQNPRYQVTQFGKPVTLSCSQTLNHNVMYWYQQKSSQAPKLLFHYYDKDFNNEADTPDNFQSRRPNTSFCFLDIRSPGLGDTAMYLCATSREPGQNTEAFFGQGTRLTVV.

This clone has a single count. The chain couples TRBV19 to TRBJ1-2, with 7 bases identical to TRBD1. Trimming at V came to 2 bases and at J to 12 bases, leaving 12 bases not matched to a gene. The germline V gene encodes CDR1 LNHDA and CDR2 SQIVND (reference sequence). The CDR3 runs to 14 residues. Written as DNA, the CDR3 is TGTGCCAGTAGTATACAATTTCTGGGACAGCTAGACACCTTC. Its protein is CASSIQFLGQLDTF.

This clone was picked up one time. The CDR3 loop reads CASSMDIGSNQPQHF. The CDR3 DNA is TGTGCCAGTAGTATGGACATCGGTAGCAATCAGCCCCAGCATTTT. The V call is TRBV19, the J call TRBJ1-5; maybe TRBD1 (5 bases). Germline V gene lookup returns CDR1 LNHDA and CDR2 SQIVND (reference sequence). The CDR3 covers 15 residues. V was pared by 3 bases and J by 0 bases, with 9 bases between.

This rearrangement joins TRBV4-2 to TRBJ1-1; weak D call: TRBD1 (5 bases). CDR1 is LGHNA, CDR2 YNFKEQ, per germline. The CDR3 spans 13 residues. The germline V and J ends were trimmed by 0 bases and 3 bases, with 5 bases remaining between them. The CDR3 DNA reads as TGTGCCAGCAGCCAAGACAGGGACACTGAAGCTTTCTTT. It yields the protein CASSQDRDTEAFF.